The present TCR beta chain was sequenced within a study of identical twins. As regards this clonotype: What it binds is not known.

The CDR3 contains 18 residues. V gave up 1 base and J gave up 6 bases; unmatched junction bases: 10. Points from the study as a whole: Clonotypes of the beta chain that were abundant in cord blood carried fewer insertions (memory repertoires showed none). Invariant MAIT and iNKT cells may have partly biased zero-insertion analyses.

Template switching created a universal primer site, and the cDNA included unique molecular identifiers. TCRdb analysed the 5' RACE reads with MiXCR anew, one entry per CDR3 protein. The table shows fewer than 650,000 distinct CDR3 sequences, with roughly 7.2% occurring only once. This sample was shared with a second study, whose subject was yellow fever vaccine responses in identical twins. As that study records: Reportedly, twins' vaccine T cell responses looked partly convergent and partly personalized.

Sample: PBMCs. The chain combines TRBV12-3 or TRBV12-4 with TRBJ2-3; 13 bases agree with TRBD2. This receptor was taken from a woman between 18 and 29 years old in good health. CDR3 in amino acids: CASSLGWTSGGPGDTQYF. The CDR3 DNA reads as TGTGCCAGCAGTTTAGGTTGGACTAGCGGGGGTCCCGGGGATACGCAGTATTTT.